A single sample is the source of the 27 T cell receptor beta chains below, sequenced in a study of blood T cell repertoires in COVID-19 (dated by TCRdb to 2018 to 2021). Libraries were constructed by the immunoSEQ multiplex PCR assay. This immuneACCESS table, as held by TCRdb, lists in-frame sequences with V and J called but not all clones. Of the missing ones, under half trace to an unresolved V gene in checked studies; the others have no known cause. This sample holds just over 150,000 clones; 80% to 90% were observed only once. The top ten clones comprise roughly 15% of the sample. Material: peripheral blood. The source of these receptors is a woman aged 40-49 years with acute or convalescent COVID-19.

The V gene is TRBV28, the J gene TRBJ2-7; D perhaps matches TRBD1 (6 bases). V was cut by 6 bases and J by 0 bases, with 18 bases left in between. The germline V gene encodes CDR1 MDHEN and CDR2 SYDVKM. This CDR3 comprises 16 residues. In DNA form, the CDR3 reads TGTGCCAGCAGCGAAATACGGACAGACAGCTCCTACGAGCAGTACTTC. Its translation: CASSEIRTDSSYEQYF.

The chain links TRBV5-1 to TRBJ2-2, with TRBD1 identical over 8 bases. V lost 7 bases and J lost 0; bases outside the gene matches: 11. CDR3 length: 17 amino acids. CDR1 and CDR2 from the germline V gene are SGHRS and YFSETQ. This chain's CDR3 is CASAYFSGGANTGELFF. The CDR3 nucleotides read TGCGCCAGCGCCTACTTCTCAGGGGGCGCGAACACCGGGGAGCTGTTTTTT.

V gene TRBV9 combines with J gene TRBJ2-1; a possible D gene is TRBD2 (5 bases). Deletions cut 3 bases from V and 1 base from J, with 17 bases between. Germline values: CDR1 SGDLS, CDR2 YYNGEE. There are 17 residues in the CDR3. Written as DNA, the CDR3 is TGTGCCAGCAGCGCACGGGTAGCGCACGGTTCCTACAATGAGCAGTTCTTC. This sequence encodes CASSARVAHGSYNEQFF.

This chain joins TRBV28 and TRBJ2-5; 9 bases match TRBD2. The trim removed 5 bases at V and 6 bases at J, leaving 10 bases unmatched. Germline assignment: CDR1 MDHEN and CDR2 SYDVKM. This CDR3 is built from 15 residues. The CDR3 is CASSIMPSGIKTQYF. The DNA of the CDR3 is TGTGCCAGCAGTATCATGCCTAGCGGGATAAAGACCCAGTACTTC.

The table lists this clone with a count of one. The genes are TRBV4-2 and TRBJ1-4; TRBD1 matches at 8 bases. Germline CDR1 reads LGHNA; CDR2 reads YNFKEQ. V shed 0 bases and J 7 bases; nucleotides not matched to a gene: 16. There are 19 residues in the CDR3. The CDR3 reads CASSQEEYWQGAVTEKLFF. Here the CDR3 DNA reads TGTGCCAGCAGCCAAGAGGAGTACTGGCAGGGGGCTGTGACTGAAAAACTGTTTTTT.

This chain joins TRBV14 and TRBJ1-2; TRBD1 might be the D (5 bases). V dropped 1 base and J dropped 8 bases, with 11 bases sitting between them. There are 13 residues in the CDR3. Germline assignment: CDR1 SGHDN and CDR2 FVKESK. This CDR3 is CASSQAAWGGYTF. The DNA for the CDR3 is TGTGCCAGCAGCCAAGCGGCTTGGGGCGGCTACACCTTC. Based on the CDR3 plus reference TRBV14 and TRBJ1-2, the full variable domain is EAGVTQFPSHSVIEKGQTVTLRCDPISGHDNLYWYRRVMGKEIKFLLHFVKESKQDESGMPNNRFLAERTGGTYSTLKVQPAELEDSGVYFCASSQAAWGGYTFGSGTRLTVV.

This chain connects TRBV13 to TRBJ1-1; D is ambiguous. V was pared by 4 bases and J by 1 base, with 7 bases between. The CDR3 is 13 amino acids. Germline V gene data show CDR1 as PRHDT and CDR2 as FYEKMQ (reference sequence). The CDR3 nucleotides read TGTGCCAGCAGCTGGTCGGGGAACACTGAAGCTTTCTTT. Its translation is CASSWSGNTEAFF. Full variable domain (rest looked up from reference TRBV13 and TRBJ1-1): AAGVIQSPRHLIKEKRETATLKCYPIPRHDTVYWYQQGPGQDPQFLISFYEKMQSDKGSIPDRFSAQQFSDYHSELNMSSLELGDSALYFCASSWSGNTEAFFGQGTRLTVV.

The chain carries TRBV5-4 and TRBJ2-7, with 13 bases fitting TRBD2. The CDR3 extends over 15 amino acids. V shed 3 bases, J shed 3 bases, and the junction held 3 bases outside the gene matches. Germline CDR1 SGHNT, CDR2 YYREEE (reference sequence). CDR3 in amino acids: CASSSLAGGHYEQYF. In DNA, the CDR3 is TGTGCCAGCAGCTCACTAGCGGGGGGGCACTACGAGCAGTACTTC.

The rearrangement uses TRBV30 and TRBJ1-4; D may be TRBD1 (5 bases). The CDR3 totals 16 residues. Looked up from germline, CDR1 is GTSNPN and CDR2 is SVGIG (reference sequence). V shed 1 base and J shed 0 bases, with 12 bases lying between them. CDR3 amino acids: CAWSAGQRATNEKLFF. CDR3 nucleotides: TGTGCCTGGAGTGCGGGGCAGCGGGCAACTAATGAAAAACTGTTTTTT. Looking up the rest from reference TRBV30 and TRBJ1-4 gives the full variable domain: SQTIHQWPATLVQPVGSPLSLECTVEGTSNPNLYWYRQAAGRGLQLLFYSVGIGQISSEVPQNLSASRPQDRQFILSSKKLLLSDSGFYLCAWSAGQRATNEKLFFGSGTQLSVL.

J is TRBJ1-2 and V is TRBV28, with 7 bases identical to TRBD1. Germline V CDR1 and CDR2: MDHEN, SYDVKM. CDR3 length equals 15 residues. J lost 4 bases, V lost 5 bases, and 10 bases had no gene match. The CDR3: CASSPPGTASYGYTF. The CDR3 region has the DNA TGTGCCAGCAGTCCACCAGGGACAGCGAGCTATGGCTACACCTTC.

V usage is TRBV5-5 and J usage is TRBJ2-7, with 9 positions matching TRBD1. V trimming: 1 base; J trimming: 2 bases; junction bases outside the gene matches: 4. Germline V gene lookup returns CDR1 SGHKS and CDR2 YYEKEE (reference sequence). This CDR3 comprises 15 residues. The CDR3 reads CASSLTGGFTYEQYF. CDR3 coding DNA: TGTGCCAGCAGCTTGACAGGGGGCTTCACCTACGAGCAGTACTTC.

This chain connects TRBV27 to TRBJ1-6; TRBD1 aligns across 10 bases. The V gene end was trimmed by 6 bases and the J gene end by 10 bases; junction bases not matched to a gene: 9. The CDR3 spans 15 residues. Germline CDR1 MNHEY, CDR2 SMNVEV (reference sequence). CDR3 region: CASRPVGDRGSPLHF. In DNA form, the CDR3 reads TGTGCCAGCAGACCAGTGGGGGACAGGGGATCACCCCTCCACTTT.

The chain employs TRBV11-2 and TRBJ2-1; 9 nucleotides align to TRBD1. The CDR3 runs 15 residues. V gave up 3 bases and J gave up 6 bases; unmatched junction bases: 6. Germline V gene data show CDR1 as SGHAT and CDR2 as FQNNGV. CDR3 protein: CASSFGTGIGNEQFF. CDR3 DNA: TGTGCCAGCAGCTTCGGGACAGGGATTGGCAATGAGCAGTTCTTC.

The V gene is TRBV27, the J gene TRBJ2-1; the match to TRBD2 covers 13 bases. The germline V gene encodes CDR1 MNHEY and CDR2 SMNVEV (reference sequence). J gave up 4 bases and V 5 bases, and 11 bases lay outside the gene matches. This CDR3 contains 18 residues. In DNA form, the CDR3 reads TGTGCCAGCAGTGGGACTAGCGGGGACACGCCGCAATACAATGAGCAGTTCTTC. Its translation is CASSGTSGDTPQYNEQFF.

The rearrangement links TRBV5-5 to TRBJ1-4, with D possibly TRBD1 on 6 matching bases. The CDR3 runs to 16 residues. The germline V and J ends were trimmed by 6 bases and 4 bases, with 19 bases remaining between them. CDR1 and CDR2 from the germline V gene are SGHKS and YYEKEE (reference sequence). DNA of the CDR3: TGTGCCAGCACTGAGAATACAGGGTTGTTTAATGAAAAACTGTTTTTT. Its translation is CASTENTGLFNEKLFF.

The chain carries TRBV2 and TRBJ2-2; unclear D gene. The CDR3 is 14 amino acids. V lost 5 bases and J lost 2, with 9 bases in between. CDR1 is SNHLY, CDR2 FYNNEI, per germline. The DNA for the CDR3 is TGTGCCAGCAGTTATACGAGTAACACCGGGGAGCTGTTTTTT. Its translation is CASSYTSNTGELFF.

This clone was detected only a few times. The rearrangement links TRBV18 to TRBJ2-1; tentatively, D is TRBD2 (6 bases). CDR1 is KGHSH, CDR2 LQKENI, per germline. This CDR3 is 13 amino acids long. V was cut by 3 bases and J by 6 bases, with 9 bases left in between. CDR3 protein: CASSPSGGNEQFF. As DNA, the CDR3 is TGTGCCAGCTCACCCTCCGGGGGCAATGAGCAGTTCTTC.

The V and J genes are TRBV3-1 (or the pseudogene TRBV3-2) and TRBJ1-1; TRBD1 matches 9 bases. This CDR3 contains 16 residues. V shed 4 bases, J shed 4 bases, and the junction held 10 bases outside the gene matches. Germline V gene sequence: CDR1 LGHDT, CDR2 YNNKEL (reference sequence). CDR3 protein: CASSPQTGGAGTEAFF. CDR3 bases: TGTGCCAGCAGCCCACAAACAGGGGGCGCAGGCACTGAAGCTTTCTTT.

The chain couples TRBV15 to TRBJ2-6, with D perhaps TRBD2 (6 bases). Germline V lookup: CDR1 LNHNV, CDR2 YYDKDF (reference sequence). CDR3 size: 16 residues. The ends were cut back, 2 bases at V and 1 base at J, with 9 bases in the middle. CDR3 nucleotide sequence: TGTGCCACCAGCAGAAGTGGGGGGTCTGGGGCCAACGTCCTGACTTTC. Amino acid sequence: CATSRSGGSGANVLTF.

V gene TRBV5-1 combines with J gene TRBJ1-1, with D possibly TRBD1 on 6 matching bases. V was shortened by 4 bases and J by 3 bases, with 13 bases between the two germline ends. Germline CDR1 and CDR2: SGHRS and YFSETQ. The CDR3 contains 14 residues. The CDR3 loop reads CASSATGTDTEAFF. CDR3 bases: TGCGCCAGCAGCGCTACAGGGACGGACACTGAAGCTTTCTTT.

This clone was picked up one time. The chain recombines TRBV15 with TRBJ2-1; 8 nucleotides agree with TRBD2. The length of the CDR3 is 16 residues. J was trimmed by 9 bases and V by 0 bases; bases with no gene match: 10. The V gene's germline CDR1 is LNHNV and CDR2 YYDKDF (reference sequence). CDR3 region: CATSRDQGLGFAEQFF. The CDR3 nucleotides read TGTGCCACCAGCAGAGATCAGGGACTAGGTTTCGCTGAGCAGTTCTTC. The entire variable domain, with the rest obtained from reference TRBV15 and TRBJ2-1, is as follows: DAMVIQNPRYQVTQFGKPVTLSCSQTLNHNVMYWYQQKSSQAPKLLFHYYDKDFNNEADTPDNFQSRRPNTSFCFLDIRSPGLGDTAMYLCATSRDQGLGFAEQFFGPGTRLTVL.

This clone has a single count. This sequence joins TRBV3-1 (or the pseudogene TRBV3-2) and TRBJ2-3; 13 positions agree with TRBD2. The CDR3 runs to 15 residues. Germline CDR1 reads LGHDT; CDR2 reads YNNKEL (reference sequence). Trimming cost V 8 bases and J 4 bases; bases outside gene matches: 6. The CDR3 spells CASRSGLAGADTQYF. CDR3 DNA: TGTGCCAGCCGGTCAGGACTAGCGGGAGCAGATACGCAGTATTTT.

The genes are TRBV19 and TRBJ2-2; TRBD2 matches 16 bases. V lost 4 bases to trimming and J lost 3 bases; unmatched junction nucleotides: 2. Germline assignment: CDR1 LNHDA and CDR2 SQIVND (reference sequence). The CDR3 spans 17 residues. The CDR3 sequence is CASSTGLAGGYTGELFF. The CDR3 DNA reads TGTGCCAGTAGTACGGGACTAGCGGGAGGGTACACCGGGGAGCTGTTTTTT.

This sequence joins TRBV27 and TRBJ2-7; D is perhaps TRBD2 (5 bases). Trimming shortened V by 4 bases and J by 4 bases, and 17 bases separated the two germline ends. Germline V gene data show CDR1 as MNHEY and CDR2 as SMNVEV (reference sequence). There are 15 residues in the CDR3. The CDR3 DNA reads as TGTGCCAGCAGTTCCCCCCGGACTGGGAAATACGAGCAGTACTTC. It codes for CASSSPRTGKYEQYF.

The chain carries TRBV5-5 and TRBJ1-5; D is uncertain. The CDR3 totals 15 residues. The V end lost 2 bases, the J end lost 0 bases, and 9 bases lay between the germline ends. Germline CDR1 is SGHKS and CDR2 is YYEKEE (reference sequence). In nucleotides, the CDR3 is TGTGCCAGCAGCTTTTCTGGAGATAGCAATCAGCCCCAGCATTTT. Translated: CASSFSGDSNQPQHF.

This sequence joins TRBV3-1 (or the pseudogene TRBV3-2) and TRBJ2-1; 8 bases fit TRBD2. J lost 9 bases, V lost 4 bases, and 8 bases had no gene match. This CDR3 region has 14 residues. CDR1 and CDR2 from the germline V gene are LGHDT and YNNKEL (reference sequence). CDR3 sequence reads: CASSRGLAGFEQFF. The CDR3 DNA sequence: TGTGCCAGCAGCCGCGGATTAGCGGGGTTTGAGCAGTTCTTC.

Note on this clone: At the DNA level, this CDR3 is encoded by other sequences in the same sample as well. V and J are TRBV7-3 and TRBJ2-3; weak D call: TRBD2 (5 bases). This CDR3 is built from 16 residues. Germline V gives CDR1 SGHTA, CDR2 FQGTGA. Between the trimmed V and J ends, which lost 0 bases and 1 base, there was a span of 11 bases. The CDR3 protein is CASSLTLAGGTDTQYF. The CDR3 bases are TGTGCCAGCAGCTTAACCCTAGCTGGTGGCACAGATACGCAGTATTTT.